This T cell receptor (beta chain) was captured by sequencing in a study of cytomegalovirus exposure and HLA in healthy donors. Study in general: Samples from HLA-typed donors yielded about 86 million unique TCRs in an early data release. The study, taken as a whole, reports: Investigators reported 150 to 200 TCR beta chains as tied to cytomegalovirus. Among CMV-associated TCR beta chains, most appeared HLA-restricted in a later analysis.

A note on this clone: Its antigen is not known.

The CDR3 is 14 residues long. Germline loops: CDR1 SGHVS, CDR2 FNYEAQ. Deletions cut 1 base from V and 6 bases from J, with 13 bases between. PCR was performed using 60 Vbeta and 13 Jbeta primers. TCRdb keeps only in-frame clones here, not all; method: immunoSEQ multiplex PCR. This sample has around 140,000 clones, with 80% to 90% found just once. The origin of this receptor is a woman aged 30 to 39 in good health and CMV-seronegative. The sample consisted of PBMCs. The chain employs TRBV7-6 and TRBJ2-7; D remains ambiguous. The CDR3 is CASSLGGVLGEQYF. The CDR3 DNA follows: TGTGCCAGCAGCTTAGGTGGAGTCTTGGGCGAGCAGTACTTC.